This T cell receptor (beta chain) was identified in a study of T-cell reconstitution after alpha-beta-depleted transplantation in children. The TCRbeta library incorporated unique molecular identifiers. Each CDR3 protein gets one entry after TCRdb re-called the PCR reads with MiXCR. The repertoire holds just over 950,000 distinct CDR3 sequences, with roughly 31% as singletons. Germline V gene lookup returns CDR1 SGHAT and CDR2 FQNNGV. Trimming pared 5 bases from V and 2 bases from J, leaving 23 bases between. The CDR3 extends over 18 amino acids. The sequencing here drew on PBMCs, mostly from graft donor cells, taken 360 days after TCRalphabeta/CD19-depleted stem cell transplant. This chain uses TRBV11-2 with TRBJ2-3; D is perhaps TRBD2 (7 bases). The receptor's source is a boy under three years old who had a stem cell transplant for SCID, so the T cells may come from the graft donor. The CDR3 DNA reads as TGTGCCAGCAGCGCCCTGCTTATGGGGGGGCCCTTCACAGATACGCAGTATTTT. Its translation: CASSALLMGGPFTDTQYF. The variable domain in full, with the rest retrieved from reference TRBV11-2 and TRBJ2-3, is EAGVAQSPRYKIIEKRQSVAFWCNPISGHATLYWYQQILGQGPKLLIQFQNNGVVDDSQLPKDRFSAERLKGVDSTLKIQPAKLEDSAVYLCASSALLMGGPFTDTQYFGPGTRLTVL.